This passage covers 32 T cell receptor beta chains from one sample sequenced in a study of blood T cell repertoires in COVID-19. TCRdb's copy holds only in-frame clones and misses some; the assay was immunoSEQ multiplex PCR. The sample yields about 39,000 clones, 84% seen once. The sample comprised peripheral blood. The receptors originated from a man over 45 with active or convalescent COVID-19.

The chain links TRBV18 to TRBJ1-1; TRBD1 matches 8 bases. Trimming cost V 1 base and J 4 bases; bases outside gene matches: 11. The CDR3 contains 17 residues. CDR1 and CDR2 from the germline V gene are KGHSH and LQKENI. The CDR3 DNA reads TGTGCCAGCTCACCACAGGGACAGGCATTTTGGGGCACTGAAGCTTTCTTT. Protein sequence: CASSPQGQAFWGTEAFF.

The genes are TRBV5-1 and TRBJ1-1; 7 nucleotides line up with TRBD1. This CDR3 comprises 15 residues. V trimming: 4 bases; J trimming: 9 bases; junction bases outside the gene matches: 15. From germline, CDR1 is SGHRS and CDR2 YFSETQ. CDR3 DNA: TGCGCCAGCAGCCCAGAACTCGGACAGGCCCTACAAGCTTTCTTT. The encoded protein is CASSPELGQALQAFF.

The chain links TRBV5-5 to TRBJ1-1, with D uncertain. With 0 bases removed from V and 3 bases from J, the gap between germline ends came to 6 bases. The CDR3 loop spans 13 amino acids. The germline gives CDR1 SGHKS, CDR2 YYEKEE (reference sequence). CDR3 coding DNA: TGTGCCAGCAGCTTGGAGAGAGACACTGAAGCTTTCTTT. Translated, it gives CASSLERDTEAFF.

V and J are TRBV5-4 and TRBJ2-5; 9 positions agree with TRBD2. CDR3 length: 16 amino acids. Germline V gene lookup returns CDR1 SGHNT and CDR2 YYREEE (reference sequence). The V gene end was trimmed by 4 bases and the J gene end by 2 bases; junction bases not matched to a gene: 9. The CDR3 bases are TGTGCCAGCAGCCCAGCGGGGGGTAGGGCGCAAGAGACCCAGTACTTC. Its translation is CASSPAGGRAQETQYF.

The chain recombines TRBV5-1 with TRBJ1-2, with 9 positions matching TRBD1. CDR1 SGHRS and CDR2 YFSETQ come from the germline V gene. This CDR3 spans 13 amino acids. V gave up 5 bases and J gave up 4 bases; unmatched junction bases: 3. The CDR3 coding sequence is TGCGCCAGCAGACCGGACAGGGGCTATGGCTACACCTTC. Translated, it gives CASRPDRGYGYTF.

The gene calls are TRBV29-1 and TRBJ1-4; 7 nucleotides agree with TRBD1. This CDR3 contains 15 residues. Germline V gene lookup returns CDR1 SQVTM and CDR2 ANQGSEA. J was trimmed by 8 bases and V by 3 bases; bases with no gene match: 12. CDR3 sequence reads: CSVEFRDRDREKLFF. The CDR3 coding sequence is TGCAGCGTTGAGTTCCGAGACAGGGACCGCGAAAAACTGTTTTTT.

The chain combines TRBV5-4 with TRBJ2-5, with 8 bases matching TRBD1. This CDR3 has 14 amino acids. J was trimmed by 4 bases and V by 0 bases; bases with no gene match: 2. CDR1 is SGHNT and CDR2 is YYREEE in the germline V gene (reference sequence). CDR3 in amino acids: CASSLAGTGETQYF. The CDR3 nucleotides read TGTGCCAGCAGCTTGGCCGGGACAGGAGAGACCCAGTACTTC.

The V gene is TRBV27, the J gene TRBJ2-1; 10 bases are a match to TRBD2. There are 14 residues in the CDR3. The V gene's germline CDR1 is MNHEY and CDR2 SMNVEV (reference sequence). V lost 6 bases and J lost 7; bases outside the gene matches: 6. The CDR3 nucleotides are TGTGCCAGCAGAGCGGGGGGGAGTTTTAATGAGCAGTTCTTC. It is translated as CASRAGGSFNEQFF.

The V and J genes are TRBV19 and TRBJ1-4, with a tentative D call TRBD1 (5 bases). Per germline, CDR1 LNHDA and CDR2 SQIVND (reference sequence). The V and J ends lost 7 bases and 4 bases respectively, with 16 bases between them. This CDR3 is 15 amino acids long. CDR3: CASTQRGGVNEKLFF. In DNA, the CDR3 is TGTGCCAGTACCCAGCGGGGCGGAGTTAATGAAAAACTGTTTTTT.

The rearrangement joins TRBV18 to TRBJ1-1; D is ambiguous. Germline lookup yields CDR1 KGHSH and CDR2 LQKENI. CDR3 length equals 14 residues. V lost 2 bases and J lost 6, with 13 bases in between. The CDR3 loop is CASSPAAPRAEAFF. Here the CDR3 DNA reads TGTGCCAGCTCACCAGCTGCCCCGAGGGCTGAAGCTTTCTTT. The variable domain in full, with the rest retrieved from reference TRBV18 and TRBJ1-1, is NAGVMQNPRHLVRRRGQEARLRCSPMKGHSHVYWYRQLPEEGLKFMVYLQKENIIDESGMPKERFSAEFPKEGPSILRIQQVVRGDSAAYFCASSPAAPRAEAFFGQGTRLTVV.

This chain connects TRBV2 to TRBJ2-1; 7 bases fit TRBD2. CDR3 length equals 15 residues. Germline assignment: CDR1 SNHLY and CDR2 FYNNEI. Trimming at V came to 3 bases and at J to 8 bases, leaving 10 bases not matched to a gene. CDR3 region: CASSDGPGTNHEQFF. The CDR3 nucleotides are TGTGCCAGCAGTGATGGCCCCGGGACTAACCATGAGCAGTTCTTC.

The chain combines TRBV12-5 with TRBJ1-1; D gene unclear. V was clipped by 2 bases and J by 0 bases, with 16 bases between them. From germline, CDR1 is LGHNT and CDR2 FRNRAP. CDR3 size: 17 residues. The CDR3 loop is CASGLSSTEVMNTEAFF. In nucleotides, the CDR3 is TGTGCTAGTGGTTTGTCCTCCACAGAAGTCATGAACACTGAAGCTTTCTTT.

The chain couples TRBV2 to TRBJ2-7, with 7 bases matching TRBD1. The CDR3 runs to 15 residues. Germline-derived CDR1 and CDR2 are SNHLY and FYNNEI. The V gene end was trimmed by 5 bases and the J gene end by 2 bases; junction bases not matched to a gene: 9. CDR3 DNA: TGTGCCAGCAGTACCCGACAGGGTAGCACCTACGAGCAGTACTTC. Protein product: CASSTRQGSTYEQYF. Full variable domain (remainder filled in from reference TRBV2 and TRBJ2-7): EPEVTQTPSHQVTQMGQEVILRCVPISNHLYFYWYRQILGQKVEFLVSFYNNEISEKSEIFDDQFSVERPDGSNFTLKIRSTKLEDSAMYFCASSTRQGSTYEQYFGPGTRLTVT.

The V call is TRBV9, the J call TRBJ1-2; weak D call: TRBD1 (5 bases). Germline V gene sequence: CDR1 SGDLS, CDR2 YYNGEE. V was trimmed by 0 bases and J by 4 bases, leaving 10 bases between them. The CDR3 is 14 amino acids. DNA for the CDR3: TGTGCCAGCAGCGTAGCAAGTAGGGGCTATGGCTACACCTTC. Protein product: CASSVASRGYGYTF. The full variable domain, completed using reference TRBV9 and TRBJ1-2, is DSGVTQTPKHLITATGQRVTLRCSPRSGDLSVYWYQQSLDQGLQFLIQYYNGEERAKGNILERFSAQQFPDLHSELNLSSLELGDSALYFCASSVASRGYGYTFGSGTRLTVV.

The V gene is TRBV10-3, the J gene TRBJ1-2, with a weak D call TRBD1 (5 bases). Germline lookup yields CDR1 ENHRY and CDR2 SYGVKD. V was pared by 10 bases and J by 5 bases, with 8 bases between. The CDR3 is 10 residues long. CDR3: CATGGYGYTF. CDR3 sequence (DNA): TGTGCCACCGGGGGGTATGGCTACACCTTC.

V gene TRBV10-2 combines with J gene TRBJ2-2; TRBD2 agrees at 7 bases. CDR1 is WSHSY and CDR2 is SAAADI in the germline V gene. J lost 7 bases, V lost 4 bases, and 12 bases had no gene match. The CDR3 loop spans 16 amino acids. In nucleotides, the CDR3 is TGCGCCAGCAGTGGTGGGGCGGGGGTTACATACGGGGAGCTGTTTTTT. It specifies CASSGGAGVTYGELFF.

Here the CDR3 reads CASSQVANRGRDEQYF. CDR3 bases: TGTGCCAGCAGCCAAGTAGCAAACAGGGGGCGCGACGAGCAGTACTTC. The chain couples TRBV14 to TRBJ2-7; 9 bases agree with TRBD1. Germline V lookup: CDR1 SGHDN, CDR2 FVKESK. The CDR3 length is 16 residues. J gave up 5 bases and V 1 base, and 9 bases lay outside the gene matches. Based on the CDR3 plus reference TRBV14 and TRBJ2-7, the full variable domain is EAGVTQFPSHSVIEKGQTVTLRCDPISGHDNLYWYRRVMGKEIKFLLHFVKESKQDESGMPNNRFLAERTGGTYSTLKVQPAELEDSGVYFCASSQVANRGRDEQYFGPGTRLTVT.

CDR3 coding DNA: TGTGCCAGCAGTCCTCAGGGTCCCTATGGCTACACCTTC. Its protein product is CASSPQGPYGYTF. V gene TRBV28 combines with J gene TRBJ1-2; D may be TRBD1 (5 bases). Trimming removed 5 bases from V and 4 bases from J, with 11 bases in between. Germline assignment: CDR1 MDHEN and CDR2 SYDVKM. This CDR3 contains 13 residues.

The chain couples TRBV5-4 to TRBJ1-3, with a possible D match to TRBD1 (5 bases). Between the trimmed V and J ends, which lost 1 base and 4 bases, there was a span of 15 bases. The CDR3 runs to 16 residues. From germline, CDR1 is SGHNT and CDR2 YYREEE (reference sequence). The CDR3, as DNA: TGTGCCAGCAGCTTGAGTTTCGGGGGTTTGGGAAACACCATATATTTT. It encodes CASSLSFGGLGNTIYF.

V gene TRBV9 combines with J gene TRBJ2-5; unclear D gene. V lost 4 bases, J lost 5 bases, and 21 bases lay in between. Germline V gives CDR1 SGDLS, CDR2 YYNGEE. The CDR3 loop spans 16 amino acids. The CDR3 region has the DNA TGTGCCAGCAGCCGACTCCCCGCTACCAACCCCGAGACCCAGTACTTC. Translating gives CASSRLPATNPETQYF.

The chain has TRBV19 and TRBJ2-5; 9 positions agree with TRBD1. J lost 1 base, V lost 2 bases, and 5 bases had no gene match. Germline V gene data show CDR1 as LNHDA and CDR2 as SQIVND (reference sequence). The CDR3 contains 16 residues. The CDR3 loop reads CASSIITGGPQETQYF. In nucleotides, the CDR3 is TGTGCCAGTAGTATAATCACAGGGGGCCCCCAAGAGACCCAGTACTTC.

This chain uses TRBV30 with TRBJ1-2; D gene unclear. This CDR3 is built from 11 residues. The V gene lost 5 bases and the J gene lost 2 bases, with 6 bases spanning the gap. Germline values: CDR1 GTSNPN, CDR2 SVGIG (reference sequence). The CDR3 loop is CAWDKNYGYTF. The CDR3 region has the DNA TGTGCCTGGGACAAGAACTATGGCTACACCTTC.

This clone was counted a few times. The chain has TRBV18 and TRBJ2-3; 8 bases align to TRBD2. Trimming removed 1 base from V and 3 bases from J; junction bases left unmatched: 3. Germline V gene sequence: CDR1 KGHSH, CDR2 LQKENI. The CDR3 length is 15 residues. CDR3 region: CASSPLAGITDTQYF. Written as DNA, the CDR3 is TGTGCCAGCTCACCACTAGCGGGGATTACAGATACGCAGTATTTT.

This chain connects TRBV19 to TRBJ2-2, with TRBD1 matching 10 bases. Trimming cost V 5 bases and J 7 bases; bases outside gene matches: 4. The CDR3 spans 14 residues. CDR1 LNHDA and CDR2 SQIVND come from the germline V gene (reference sequence). The CDR3 DNA is TGTGCCAGTAGTCCGGGACAGGGGATCGGGGAGCTGTTTTTT. Translated: CASSPGQGIGELFF.

The V gene is TRBV30, the J gene TRBJ2-7; maybe TRBD2 (6 bases). The CDR3 is 13 residues long. Germline CDR1 and CDR2: GTSNPN and SVGIG (reference sequence). V dropped 7 bases and J dropped 7 bases, with 20 bases sitting between them. In DNA, the CDR3 is TGTGCCTCTAGCCGCGGGGCCTCGTGGGAGCAGTACTTC. Translating it yields CASSRGASWEQYF. The variable domain in full, with the rest retrieved from reference TRBV30 and TRBJ2-7, is SQTIHQWPATLVQPVGSPLSLECTVEGTSNPNLYWYRQAAGRGLQLLFYSVGIGQISSEVPQNLSASRPQDRQFILSSKKLLLSDSGFYLCASSRGASWEQYFGPGTRLTVT.

This sequence joins TRBV2 and TRBJ2-7; TRBD1 agrees at 7 bases. Trimming at V came to 6 bases and at J to 3 bases, leaving 8 bases not matched to a gene. CDR1 is SNHLY, CDR2 FYNNEI, per germline. This CDR3 spans 14 amino acids. The CDR3 protein is CASREVGGGYEQYF. Here the CDR3 DNA reads TGTGCCAGCAGGGAGGTAGGGGGCGGCTACGAGCAGTACTTC.

This sequence joins TRBV14 and TRBJ2-5; the match to TRBD2 covers 9 bases. CDR3 length: 15 residues. The V and J ends lost 1 base and 4 bases, in that order; junction bases with no gene match: 4. Germline lookup yields CDR1 SGHDN and CDR2 FVKESK. Here the CDR3 reads CASSQVPSGAETQYF. In DNA form, the CDR3 reads TGTGCCAGCAGCCAAGTCCCTAGCGGGGCAGAGACCCAGTACTTC.

This clone was counted once. The chain has TRBV28 and TRBJ2-3; 8 nucleotides match TRBD2. With 3 bases clipped from V and 0 bases from J, the junction kept 8 bases outside the gene matches. The CDR3 is 17 amino acids. Germline V gene sequence: CDR1 MDHEN, CDR2 SYDVKM. The CDR3 here is CASSFREGIESTDTQYF. In nucleotides, the CDR3 is TGTGCCAGCAGTTTTCGGGAGGGGATCGAAAGCACAGATACGCAGTATTTT. The full variable domain, completed using reference TRBV28 and TRBJ2-3, is DVKVTQSSRYLVKRTGEKVFLECVQDMDHENMFWYRQDPGLGLRLIYFSYDVKMKEKGDIPEGYSVSREKKERFSLILESASTNQTSMYLCASSFREGIESTDTQYFGPGTRLTVL.

The chain uses TRBV1 and TRBJ2-7; the D call in the table, TRBD2, was not verified against the DNA. TRBV1 is a documented pseudogene. The CDR3 has 16 amino acids. The CDR3 bases are TGCACCAGCAGCCTCCAGGGAGGAGACACATTCTACGAGCAGTACTTC. Its protein is CTSSLQGGDTFYEQYF.

The chain recombines TRBV7-9 with TRBJ2-5, with 13 nucleotides matching TRBD2. Germline V gene data show CDR1 as SEHNR and CDR2 as FQNEAQ (reference sequence). The CDR3 runs to 16 residues. Trimming at V came to 5 bases and at J to 4 bases, leaving 7 bases not matched to a gene. CDR3 loop: CASSHRLAGGLETQYF. The CDR3 coding sequence is TGTGCCAGCAGCCACCGACTAGCGGGGGGTTTAGAGACCCAGTACTTC.

The gene calls are TRBV7-9 and TRBJ1-2; 8 bases are a match to TRBD1. Unmatched junction bases numbered 7, after V lost 3 bases and J lost 4 bases. The CDR3 is made up of 15 amino acids. Germline CDR1 is SEHNR and CDR2 is FQNEAQ (reference sequence). In DNA, the CDR3 is TGTGCCAGCAGCTTCTCGGCAGGGGGCACCTATGGCTACACCTTC. Translation: CASSFSAGGTYGYTF.

The rearrangement links TRBV27 to TRBJ1-5; D possibly corresponds to TRBD1 (5 bases). Trimming took 6 bases from V and 0 from J, leaving 12 bases between them. The CDR3 length is 15 residues. Germline V gene lookup returns CDR1 MNHEY and CDR2 SMNVEV (reference sequence). CDR3 sequence reads: CASRQGFFSNQPQHF. The CDR3 DNA reads as TGTGCCAGCAGGCAGGGTTTTTTTAGCAATCAGCCCCAGCATTTT.